This T cell receptor (beta chain) was sequenced for a study of cytomegalovirus exposure and HLA in healthy donors. Study-level background: Roughly 180 million T cells yielded some 120 million unique TCR beta sequences in earlier analysis.

Study-level results: By a later analysis, the bulk of CMV-associated TCR beta chains appeared HLA-restricted. CMV serostatus stood as the only immune exposure information on hand. Cytomegalovirus-associated TCR beta chains were listed, numbering under 200.

The J segment lost 7 bases and the V segment lost 6 bases, leaving 11 bases of the junction unmatched. The CDR3 totals 17 residues. Germline CDR1 reads ENHRY; CDR2 reads SYGVKD. Details on this clone: What it recognizes is unknown.

PCR used 60 Vbeta primers and 13 Jbeta primers. Produced via immunoSEQ multiplex PCR; TCRdb's table is partial and in-frame only. The sample holds a few hundred thousand clones, around three quarters seen once. This receptor was taken from a man aged 40-49 years in good health and CMV-seronegative. J is TRBJ2-2 and V is TRBV10-3; 13 positions agree with TRBD2. Specimen: PBMCs. Written as DNA, the CDR3 is TGTGCCATCAGCCCAGGGGGACTAGCGGGATCGGGCGGGGAGCTGTTTTTT. Its translation: CAISPGGLAGSGGELFF.